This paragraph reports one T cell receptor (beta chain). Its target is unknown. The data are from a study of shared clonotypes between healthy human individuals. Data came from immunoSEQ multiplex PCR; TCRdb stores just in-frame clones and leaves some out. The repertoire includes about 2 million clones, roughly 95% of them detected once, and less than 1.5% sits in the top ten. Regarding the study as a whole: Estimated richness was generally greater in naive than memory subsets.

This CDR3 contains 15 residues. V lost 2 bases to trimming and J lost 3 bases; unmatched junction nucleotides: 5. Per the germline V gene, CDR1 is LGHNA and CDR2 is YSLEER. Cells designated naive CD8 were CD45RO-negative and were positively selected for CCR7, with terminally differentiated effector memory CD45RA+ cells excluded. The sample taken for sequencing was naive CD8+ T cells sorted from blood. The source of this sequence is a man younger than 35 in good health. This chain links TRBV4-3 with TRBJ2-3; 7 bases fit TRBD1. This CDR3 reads CASSQLTGWTDTQYF. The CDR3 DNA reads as TGCGCCAGCAGCCAACTGACAGGGTGGACAGATACGCAGTATTTT.